Included here is one T cell receptor beta chain sequence, with context. CDR3 length equals 15 residues. V shed 1 base and J 2 bases; nucleotides not matched to a gene: 4. Germline CDR1 reads LNHNV; CDR2 reads YYDKDF (reference sequence). TCRdb redid the calling of the RT-PCR reads with MiXCR, one entry per CDR3 protein. Among fewer than 800,000 distinct CDR3 sequences listed, around 14% were seen once. The chain carries TRBV15 and TRBJ2-7, with 8 bases identical to TRBD2. This clonotype originated in a female donor in good health, serving as a healthy control. Sequenced material: memory CD4+ T cells from blood. The CDR3 DNA sequence: TGTGCCACCAGCAGAGCATCGGGACTAGCCTACGAGCAGTACTTC. It codes for CATSRASGLAYEQYF.